This TCR beta chain was sequenced during a study of radiation and T cells in renal cell carcinoma. Findings and limits, study-wide: Top tumor clonotypes rose in blood 2 weeks post-radiation, then contracted.

Time point here: blood 4 weeks post-SBRT, at nephrectomy. Treatment denoted: 15 Gy SBRT to primary tumor, nephrectomy 4 weeks later. Nephrectomy followed 15 Gy stereotactic body radiation by 4 weeks. The patient's renal cell carcinoma had clear cell pathology. A remark on this clone: The antigen remains undetermined.

This CDR3 has 15 residues. V was shortened by 7 bases and J by 3 bases, with 15 bases between the two germline ends. The germline CDR1 and CDR2 sequences are LNHDA and SQIVND (reference sequence). Sequencing was performed with immunoSEQ multiplex PCR; in TCRdb, only in-frame clones are kept and a portion is missing. The profile shows 150,000 to 200,000 clones, 88% of them singletons. The specimen comprised blood, sampled from a patient whose treatment included radiotherapy and nephrectomy. The rearrangement joins TRBV19 to TRBJ2-2; TRBD1 or TRBD2 may be the D gene (5 bases each). The receptor was derived from a woman between 50 and 59 years old with renal cell carcinoma. This CDR3 reads CASKRDRSYTGELFF. In DNA form, the CDR3 reads TGTGCCAGTAAGAGGGACCGCTCCTACACCGGGGAGCTGTTTTTT.